Listed here are 11 T cell receptor beta chains from one sample, sequenced in a study of vaccination effects on CD4 cells after COVID-19. TCRdb keeps only in-frame clones here, not all; method: immunoSEQ multiplex PCR. The sample has roughly 24,000 clones; about 72% are singletons. The antigens for these receptors are not known. Antigen-specific CD4+ T cells were expanded with viral peptide pools in the ViraFEST assay before sequencing. Around day 10 of culture, CD4+ T cells were separated out. PCR confirmed that the person was infected with SARS-CoV-2 between March and December 2020. Sequenced here: CD4+ T cells from PBMCs cultured with SARS-CoV-2 spike peptides, sampled before COVID-19 vaccination. Source of these receptors: a human donor who had a prior SARS-CoV-2 infection.

The chain carries TRBV3-1 (or the pseudogene TRBV3-2) and TRBJ2-7, with TRBD1 matching over 7 bases. The length of the CDR3 is 16 residues. V trimming: 4 bases; J trimming: 3 bases; junction bases outside the gene matches: 12. CDR1 LGHDT and CDR2 YNNKEL come from the germline V gene (reference sequence). Here the CDR3 DNA reads TGTGCCAGCAGCCTTTCCTCGGGACAGTCAGGCTACGAGCAGTACTTC. Translating it yields CASSLSSGQSGYEQYF.

The chain links TRBV5-1 to TRBJ2-7; TRBD2 matches 8 bases. Germline-derived CDR1 and CDR2 are SGHRS and YFSETQ. The V segment lost 4 bases and the J segment 3 bases; nucleotides outside the gene matches: 3. The CDR3 consists of 13 residues. The CDR3 sequence is CASSHTSGYEQYF. In nucleotides, the CDR3 is TGCGCCAGCAGCCATACTAGCGGCTACGAGCAGTACTTC.

This chain links TRBV2 with TRBJ1-2, with D maybe TRBD1 (6 bases). The germline V gene has CDR1 SNHLY and CDR2 FYNNEI. V was shortened by 3 bases and J by 2 bases, with 10 bases between the two germline ends. There are 14 residues in the CDR3. CDR3 sequence (DNA): TGTGCCAGCAGTGACAGGGGATCGAACTATGGCTACACCTTC. Its translation: CASSDRGSNYGYTF.

The CDR3 bases are TGTGCCAGCAGTTTCAATAGGGACAAAAGTTCACCCCTCCACTTT. Its protein is CASSFNRDKSSPLHF. The rearrangement joins TRBV6-5 to TRBJ1-6, with D possibly TRBD1 on 6 matching bases. V was shortened by 4 bases and J by 9 bases, with 16 bases between the two germline ends. The CDR3 has 15 amino acids. Germline V CDR1 and CDR2: MNHEY, SVGAGI.

Only one count was recorded for this clone. The chain couples TRBV4-1 to TRBJ1-2; D may be TRBD1 (5 bases). The length of the CDR3 is 17 residues. In germline, CDR1 is MGHRA, CDR2 YSYEKL. Trimming cost V 1 base and J 0 bases, with 15 bases left between them. CDR3 sequence: CASSQVVKGKSNYGYTF. The CDR3 coding sequence is TGCGCCAGCAGCCAAGTAGTAAAGGGGAAATCTAACTATGGCTACACCTTC.

V and J are TRBV3-1 (or the pseudogene TRBV3-2) and TRBJ2-1; the D gene is possibly TRBD2 (6 bases). Germline values: CDR1 LGHDT, CDR2 YNNKEL (reference sequence). V was shortened by 0 bases and J by 9 bases, with 9 bases between the two germline ends. This CDR3 spans 13 amino acids. This chain's CDR3 is CASSQDYGSEQFF. Here the CDR3 DNA reads TGTGCCAGCAGCCAAGATTACGGGAGTGAGCAGTTCTTC.

The chain employs TRBV4-1 and TRBJ2-7; 15 bases line up with TRBD2. The junction had 7 bases not matched to a gene; V was cut back by 4 bases and J by 0 bases. This CDR3 has 18 residues. CDR1 and CDR2 (germline): MGHRA, YSYEKL. CDR3 sequence reads: CASSRGLAGGSNSYEQYF. CDR3 in DNA: TGCGCCAGCAGCCGGGGACTAGCGGGGGGATCCAACTCCTACGAGCAGTACTTC.

In its sample, this clone was seen once. This sequence joins TRBV7-2 and TRBJ2-3; TRBD2 aligns across 9 bases. The length of the CDR3 is 14 residues. With 6 bases clipped from V and 4 bases from J, the junction kept 5 bases outside the gene matches. CDR1 and CDR2 from the germline V gene are SGHTA and FQGNSA. CDR3 nucleotides: TGTGCCAGCAGTCAAGCGGGGGGATCAGATACGCAGTATTTT. It codes for CASSQAGGSDTQYF.

The chain employs TRBV3-1 (or the pseudogene TRBV3-2) and TRBJ2-5; D is unclear. Germline lookup yields CDR1 LGHDT and CDR2 YNNKEL (reference sequence). The V end lost 0 bases, the J end lost 2 bases, and 7 bases lay between the germline ends. The CDR3 has 14 residues. In DNA, the CDR3 is TGTGCCAGCAGCCAAGAGAGTATACAAGAGACCCAGTACTTC. Translation gives CASSQESIQETQYF.

The gene calls are TRBV10-3 and TRBJ2-7; perhaps TRBD1 as D (6 bases). CDR3 length: 13 residues. Germline CDR1 is ENHRY and CDR2 is SYGVKD. V lost 5 bases, J lost 12 bases, and 20 bases lay in between. The CDR3 coding sequence is TGTGCCATCAGTTCATCGTCACACAGGGAAGCGTACTTC. Its protein product is CAISSSSHREAYF.

This chain links TRBV27 with TRBJ1-1; D is undetermined. The CDR3 loop spans 13 amino acids. V was clipped by 0 bases and J by 4 bases, with 6 bases between them. Germline V gene lookup returns CDR1 MNHEY and CDR2 SMNVEV (reference sequence). The CDR3 reads CASSLSYGTEAFF. Written as DNA, the CDR3 is TGTGCCAGCAGTTTATCGTACGGCACTGAAGCTTTCTTT.